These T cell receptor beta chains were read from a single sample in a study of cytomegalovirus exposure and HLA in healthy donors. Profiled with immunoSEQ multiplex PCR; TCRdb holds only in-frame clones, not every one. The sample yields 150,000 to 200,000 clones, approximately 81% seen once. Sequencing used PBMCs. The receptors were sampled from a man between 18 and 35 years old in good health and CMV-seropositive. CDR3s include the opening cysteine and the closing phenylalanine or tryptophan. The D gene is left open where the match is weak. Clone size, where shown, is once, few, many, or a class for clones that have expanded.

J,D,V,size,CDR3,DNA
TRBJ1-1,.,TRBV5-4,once,CASSPGGRVTEAFF,TGTGCCAGCAGCCCGGGCGGGAGGGTCACTGAAGCTTTCTTT
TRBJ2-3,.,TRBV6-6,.,CASIKLGTDTQYF,TGTGCCAGCATAAAGCTTGGCACAGATACGCAGTATTTT
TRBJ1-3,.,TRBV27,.,CASSSFAGAGNTIYF,TGTGCCAGCAGTTCGTTCGCAGGGGCTGGAAACACCATATATTTT
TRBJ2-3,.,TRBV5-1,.,CASSLWGRSTDTQYF,TGCGCCAGCAGTTTGTGGGGGCGCAGCACAGATACGCAGTATTTT
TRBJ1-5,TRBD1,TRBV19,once,CASSVTGGNQPQHF,TGTGCCAGTAGTGTGACAGGGGGCAATCAGCCCCAGCATTTT
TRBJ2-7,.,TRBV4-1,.,CASSPDPGQIYEQYF,TGCGCCAGCAGCCCAGATCCGGGACAAATCTACGAGCAGTACTTC
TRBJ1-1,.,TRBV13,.,CASSPGHYGAEAFF,TGTGCCAGCAGCCCGGGACATTATGGGGCTGAAGCTTTCTTT
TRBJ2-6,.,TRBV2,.,CASGESGANVLTF,TGTGCCAGCGGGGAGTCTGGGGCCAACGTCCTGACTTTC
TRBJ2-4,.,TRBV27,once,CASSFLQGGGETKNIQYF,TGTGCCAGCAGTTTTCTACAGGGAGGGGGTGAAACCAAAAACATTCAGTACTTC
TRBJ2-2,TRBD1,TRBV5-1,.,CASSYTGVGTGELFF,TGCGCCAGCAGCTATACAGGGGTAGGCACCGGGGAGCTGTTTTTT
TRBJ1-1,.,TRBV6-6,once,CASSLGGDTEAFF,TGTGCCAGCAGCCTTGGGGGGGACACTGAAGCTTTCTTT
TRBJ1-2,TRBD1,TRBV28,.,CASSPPSGQGGYTF,TGTGCCAGCAGTCCTCCATCGGGACAGGGGGGCTACACCTTC